Sequencing of this TCR beta chain was carried out in a study of identical twins (TCRdb year 2016). Notes on the research overall: TCR alpha and beta repertoires from monozygotic twins, unrelated adults of various ages and cord blood were deep-sequenced to test whether fetal clonotypes persist. Replicate twin experiments were performed at different times using different library preparation protocols to rule out contamination. Paper-wide results and their limitations: Invariant T cells such as MAIT and iNKT could partly confound zero-insertion analyses, although diverse VJ usage argued against such confounding for most clonotypes. Compared with coincidental sharing between unrelated individuals, out-of-frame TCR alpha sequences shared between twins showed an excess of sequences with low generation probability. Fewer insertions were carried by abundant cord blood beta clonotypes; a weaker similar trend was observed in young adult naive repertoires, while no such trend was observed in memory repertoires. A weaker excess of twin sharing was found in beta out-of-frame sequences because the signal-to-noise ratio was lowered by fewer shared sequences. Because the same donors could not be followed over many years, conclusions were based on cross-sectional statistical analysis. In monozygotic twins, recombination models systematically underestimated out-of-frame TCR alpha sharing, but the models matched the sharing seen between unrelated individuals.

The CDR3 holds 16 amino acids from the cysteine to the phenylalanine. The kept DNA is CDR3 alone, 48 bases in frame from the first base. CDR1 is given as SGHRS and CDR2 as YFSETQ, both from the germline V gene. The germline ends are 16 bases apart after V is trimmed by 3 bases and J by 4 bases. Every donor in the study was a healthy Caucasian. Three pairs of female monozygotic twins, all aged roughly 18 to 29 years, were included in the twin cohort. Positive isolation kits from Invitrogen were used to isolate the CD4+ and CD8+ T cell populations. This clonotype has more than one count but fewer than ten. The specificity of this receptor is unknown. No much larger clone is present one base from it, and per-base qualities are unavailable. Library preparation was by 5' RACE. These reads were obtained on an Illumina HiSeq 2000. A universal primer binding site was introduced by template switching, and a unique molecular identifier was present in the final cDNA, enabling accurate counting of TCR cDNA molecules. Specific primers in the conserved constant-segment region were used to synthesize first-strand cDNA for the TCR alpha and beta chains. Each cDNA library was double barcoded, with a SMART-Mk sample barcode plus Illumina barcodes, to control for contamination. TruSeq adapter sequences along with Illumina sample barcodes were introduced in two successive PCR steps. The TCR alpha and beta cDNA libraries were sequenced on the Illumina HiSeq platform using custom primers. Per the authors' processing: Unique molecular identifiers were extracted from raw reads with MiGEC, and CDR3 positions were determined with MiXCR. For each individual, recombination models were inferred using an EM algorithm with the repgenHMM and IGoR tools. Shared clonotypes were analyzed with the tcR package in R, and sharing was normalized by the product of cloneset sizes. To study raw recombination without the effects of thymic and clonal selection, out-of-frame nonproductive sequences were analyzed. Through fastp at Q25 and MiXCR, TCRdb rebuilt clones from the public reads, retaining in-frame beta chains. CDR3 protein duplicates are merged, each entry listing the most common genes and DNA. Here the V and J calls rest on TCRdb's processing, not on the authors' analysis. The sample records under 350,000 distinct CDR3 sequences, less than 9.5% of which are singletons. The ten largest clones add up to 6% to 8.5% of the sample.

In addition, the sample was reused for a study of yellow fever vaccine responses in identical twins. That second publication adds: The authors reported that the T cell response to vaccination in identical twins appeared partly convergent and partly personalized. In the study, vaccine-responding T cell clones were precisely tracked in identical twins.

This chain is built from TRBV5-1 and TRBJ2-2, with TRBD2 tentatively as D gene (6 bases match). The sequence was collected from a woman aged 18-29 years in good health. The sample comprised CD8+ T cells sorted from blood. The DNA reads as follows: TGCGCCAGCAGCTGGTTGGGGCCTAGCGCCACCGGGGAGCTGTTTTTT. This gives the protein CASSWLGPSATGELFF.